The 3 T cell receptor beta chains presented below share a single source sample, sequenced in a study of T cells in Graves' hyperthyroidism and ophthalmopathy (dated by TCRdb to about 2019). Preparation of the library involved multiplex PCR. The sequencing machine was an Illumina HiSeq 2000. TCR beta CDR3 regions were amplified from RNA transcripts. The first round of RT-PCR for the TCR CDR3 was performed with the HTBI primer set and the Qiagen OneStep RT-PCR kit. TCRdb passed the public sequencing reads through fastp at Q25 and MiXCR, retaining productive beta sequences. Duplicate CDR3 protein sequences are folded into a single record with the most common DNA and genes. In all, the sample holds 360,000 or so distinct CDR3 sequences, and about 15% of those were seen once. Roughly a fifth of the sample goes to the ten largest clones. Sample: blood. These receptors were taken from an older woman with Graves' ophthalmopathy.

This clonotype occurred a few times. This chain uses TRBV6-7 with TRBJ2-2; possibly TRBD2 for D (5 bases). TRBV6-7 is placed among ORFs of uncertain function. V dropped 5 bases and J dropped 9 bases, with 25 bases sitting between them. CDR3 length equals 17 residues. CDR3 amino acids: CASSDERRAWVHRELFF. Written as DNA, the CDR3 is TGTGCCAGCAGTGACGAGCGGAGAGCGTGGGTTCACCGGGAGCTGTTTTTT.

This chain joins TRBV2 and TRBJ1-1; TRBD1 is a possible D gene (5 bases). The CDR3 runs 12 residues. Between the trimmed V and J ends, which lost 11 bases and 1 base, there was a span of 11 bases. Germline V lookup: CDR1 SNHLY, CDR2 FYNNEI. CDR3 in DNA: TGTGCCGCCGCAACAGGGAACACTGAAGCTTTCTTT. Its protein is CAAATGNTEAFF.

Of note for this clonotype: One end of the junction fails to match germline, which may point to a read error. The rearrangement links TRBV5-1 to TRBJ2-3; D might be TRBD2 (6 bases). CDR1 SGHRS and CDR2 YFSETQ come from the germline V gene. This CDR3 comprises 10 residues. CDR3 sequence (DNA): TGCGCCAGCACGGGAGATACGCGGTATTTT. It specifies CASTGDTRYF.